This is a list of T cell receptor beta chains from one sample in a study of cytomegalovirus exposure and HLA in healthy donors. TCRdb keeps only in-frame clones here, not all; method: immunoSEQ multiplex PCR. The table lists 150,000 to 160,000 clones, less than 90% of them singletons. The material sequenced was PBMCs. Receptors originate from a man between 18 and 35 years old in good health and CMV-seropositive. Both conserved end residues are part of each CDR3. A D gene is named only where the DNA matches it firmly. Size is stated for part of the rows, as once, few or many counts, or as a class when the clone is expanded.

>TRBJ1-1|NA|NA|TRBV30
TGTGCCTGGAGTGTTGGAAAGGGGGTTAACACTGAAGCTTTCTTT
CAWSVGKGVNTEAFF
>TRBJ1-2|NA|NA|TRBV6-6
TGTGCCAGCTCCCGAGGCGGCGGTGGCACCTTC
CASSRGGGGTF
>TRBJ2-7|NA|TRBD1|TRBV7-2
TGTGCCAGCAGCCTGGGACAGGGGATGTATTACGAGCAGTACTTC
CASSLGQGMYYEQYF
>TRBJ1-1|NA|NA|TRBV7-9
TGTGCCAGCAGCCCTCCTGGGGGGGGCCCTGGAGCTTTCTTT
CASSPPGGGPGAFF
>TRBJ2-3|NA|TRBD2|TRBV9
TGTGCCAGCAGCGTAGGACTAGCGGGAGGGCCTGGCACAGATACGCAGTATTTT
CASSVGLAGGPGTDTQYF
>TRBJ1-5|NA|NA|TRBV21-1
TGTGCCAGCAGCGAACTGGGACAGGGGGCGAATCAGCCCCAGCATTTT
CASSELGQGANQPQHF
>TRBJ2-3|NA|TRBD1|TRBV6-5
TGTGCCAGCAGCCCCCCGACAGGGAATACGCAGTATTTT
CASSPPTGNTQYF
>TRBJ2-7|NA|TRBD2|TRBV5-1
TGCGCCAGCAGCGATAGACTAGCCCCCTACGAGCAGTACTTC
CASSDRLAPYEQYF
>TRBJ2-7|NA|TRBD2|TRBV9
TGTGCCAGCAGCGCGGGAGGGCCCATCTACGAGCAGTACTTC
CASSAGGPIYEQYF
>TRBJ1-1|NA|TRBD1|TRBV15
TGTGCCACCAGCAGAGGGGGGACAGGGGCCACGTCTGAAGCTTTCTTT
CATSRGGTGATSEAFF
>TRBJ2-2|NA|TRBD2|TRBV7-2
TGTGCCAGCAGCTTATCGGTAGCGGGAGGGCGTAACACCGGGGAGCTGTTTTTT
CASSLSVAGGRNTGELFF
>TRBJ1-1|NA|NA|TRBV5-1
TGCGCCAGCAGCTTGCTAGACACTGAAGCTTTCTTT
CASSLLDTEAFF
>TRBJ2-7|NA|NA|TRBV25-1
TGTGCCAGCAGTATTCAGACCTACGAGCAGTACTTC
CASSIQTYEQYF
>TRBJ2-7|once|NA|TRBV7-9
TGTGCCAGCAGCGGACACTACGAGCAGTACTTC
CASSGHYEQYF
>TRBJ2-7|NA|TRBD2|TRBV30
TGTGCCTGGAGTGTTGTTAGCGGGAGCCACGAGCAGTACTTC
CAWSVVSGSHEQYF
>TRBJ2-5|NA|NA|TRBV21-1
TGTGCCAGCAGCGAATACAGGGGACTAGTAGAGACCCAGTACTTC
CASSEYRGLVETQYF
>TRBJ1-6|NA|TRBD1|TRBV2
TGTGCTATAACAGGGGGCACGGGATCACCCCTCCACTTT
CAITGGTGSPLHF
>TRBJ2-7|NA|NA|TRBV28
TGTGCCAGCAAGGACATGGCTAGGGTCTACGAGCAGTACTTC
CASKDMARVYEQYF
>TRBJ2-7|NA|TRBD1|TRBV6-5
TGTGCCAGCAGAACCCGGGACAGGGGGCTCTGGGAGCAGTACTTC
CASRTRDRGLWEQYF
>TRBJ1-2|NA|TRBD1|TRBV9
TGTGCCAGCAGCGTAGAAAGGGACAGTAACTATGGCTACACCTTC
CASSVERDSNYGYTF
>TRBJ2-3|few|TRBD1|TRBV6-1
TGTGCCAGCAGTGAGAGCCCGGGACAGGGGGCAGATACGCAGTATTTT
CASSESPGQGADTQYF
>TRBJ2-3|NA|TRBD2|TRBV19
TGTGCCAGTCGGAGCGGGGGGGAAGATACGCAGTATTTT
CASRSGGEDTQYF
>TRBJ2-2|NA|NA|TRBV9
TGTGCCAGCAGCGTAGTGGCGGTGAACACCGGGGAGCTGTTTTTT
CASSVVAVNTGELFF
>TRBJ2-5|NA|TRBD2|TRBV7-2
TGTGCCAGCAGCTTAGCGGCTAGCGGGAGTAGGCTAGAGACCCAGTACTTC
CASSLAASGSRLETQYF
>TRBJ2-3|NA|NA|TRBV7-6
TGTGCCACGCAGGTCGGCGGGGGCACAGATACGCAGTATTTT
CATQVGGGTDTQYF
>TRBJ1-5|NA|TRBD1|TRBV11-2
TGTGCCAGCAGCCCGACAGGGGGATTAGGTCAGCCCCAGCATTTT
CASSPTGGLGQPQHF
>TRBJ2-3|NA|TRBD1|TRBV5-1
TGCGCCAGCAGCCGTGGGACAGGCACAGATACGCAGTATTTT
CASSRGTGTDTQYF
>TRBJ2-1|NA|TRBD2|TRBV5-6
TGTGCCAGCAGCTTTGAACGGACTAGCGGATTCAATGAGCAGTTCTTC
CASSFERTSGFNEQFF
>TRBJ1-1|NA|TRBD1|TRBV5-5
TGTGCCAGCAGCGCGACCACAGGGGGCACTGAAGCTTTCTTT
CASSATTGGTEAFF
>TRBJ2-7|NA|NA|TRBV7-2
TGTGCCAGCAGCCGCTCCTACGAGCAGTACTTC
CASSRSYEQYF
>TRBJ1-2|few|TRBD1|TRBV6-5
TGTGCCAGCCGACCTTTACAGGGGAGCGGGGGCTACACCTTC
CASRPLQGSGGYTF